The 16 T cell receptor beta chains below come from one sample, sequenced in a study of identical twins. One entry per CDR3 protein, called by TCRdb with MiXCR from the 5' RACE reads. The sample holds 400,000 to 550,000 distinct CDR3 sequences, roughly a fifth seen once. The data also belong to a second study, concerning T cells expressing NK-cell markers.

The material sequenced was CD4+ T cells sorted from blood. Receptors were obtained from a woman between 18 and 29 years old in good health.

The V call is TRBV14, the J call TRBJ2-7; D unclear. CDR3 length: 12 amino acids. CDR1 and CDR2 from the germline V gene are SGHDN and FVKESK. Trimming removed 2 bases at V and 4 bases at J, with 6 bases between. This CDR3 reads CASSQTFYEQYF. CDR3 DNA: TGTGCCAGCAGCCAAACGTTTTACGAGCAGTACTTC.

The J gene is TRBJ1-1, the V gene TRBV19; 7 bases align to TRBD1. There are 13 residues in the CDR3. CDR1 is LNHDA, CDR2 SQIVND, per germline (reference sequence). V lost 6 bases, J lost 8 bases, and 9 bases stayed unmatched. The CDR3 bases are TGTGCCAGTAGGTACAGGGGTGGGGTCGAAGCTTTCTTT. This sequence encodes CASRYRGGVEAFF.

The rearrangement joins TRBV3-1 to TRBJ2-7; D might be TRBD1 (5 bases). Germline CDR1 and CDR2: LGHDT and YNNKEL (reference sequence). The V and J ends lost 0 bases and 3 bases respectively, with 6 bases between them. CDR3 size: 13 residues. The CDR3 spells CASSQEGHYEQYF. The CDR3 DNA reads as TGTGCCAGCAGCCAAGAAGGACACTACGAGCAGTACTTC.

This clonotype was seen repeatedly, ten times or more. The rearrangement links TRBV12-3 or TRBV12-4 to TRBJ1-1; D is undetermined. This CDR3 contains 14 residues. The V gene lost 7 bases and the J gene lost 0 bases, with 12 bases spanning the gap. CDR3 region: CASKAVVLNTEAFF. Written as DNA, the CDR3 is TGTGCCAGCAAGGCCGTGGTACTGAACACTGAAGCTTTCTTT.

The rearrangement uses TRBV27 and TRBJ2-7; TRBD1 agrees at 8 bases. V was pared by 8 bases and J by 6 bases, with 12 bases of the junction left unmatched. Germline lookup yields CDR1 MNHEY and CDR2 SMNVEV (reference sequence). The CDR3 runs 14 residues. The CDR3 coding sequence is TGTGCCAGCCGGCCCGGACAGGGATCTGCCGAGCAGTACTTC. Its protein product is CASRPGQGSAEQYF.

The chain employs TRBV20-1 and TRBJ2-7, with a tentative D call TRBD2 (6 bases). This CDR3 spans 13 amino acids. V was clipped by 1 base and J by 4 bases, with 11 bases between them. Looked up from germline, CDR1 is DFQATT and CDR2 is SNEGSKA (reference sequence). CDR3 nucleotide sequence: TGCAGTGCTAGAGGAGGAGGGGCTTACGAGCAGTACTTC. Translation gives CSARGGGAYEQYF.

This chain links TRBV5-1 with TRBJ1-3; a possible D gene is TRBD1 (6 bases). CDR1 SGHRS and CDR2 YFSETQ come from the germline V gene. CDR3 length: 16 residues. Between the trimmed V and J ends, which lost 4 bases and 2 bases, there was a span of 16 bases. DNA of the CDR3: TGCGCCAGCAGCCAGGGGACGGGGAGGACTGGAAACACCATATATTTT. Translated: CASSQGTGRTGNTIYF.

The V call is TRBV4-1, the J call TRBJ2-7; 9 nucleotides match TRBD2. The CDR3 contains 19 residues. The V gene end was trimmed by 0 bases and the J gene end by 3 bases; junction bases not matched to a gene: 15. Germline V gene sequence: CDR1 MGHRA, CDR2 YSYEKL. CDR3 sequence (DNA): TGCGCCAGCAGCCAAGATCTCGCGGGGGGGTCTGGGAAACTCTACGAGCAGTACTTC. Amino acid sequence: CASSQDLAGGSGKLYEQYF.

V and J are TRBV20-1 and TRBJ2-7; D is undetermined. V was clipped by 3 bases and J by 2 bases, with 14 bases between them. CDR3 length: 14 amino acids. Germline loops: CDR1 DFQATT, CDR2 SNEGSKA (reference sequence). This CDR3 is CSASPVVSTYEQYF. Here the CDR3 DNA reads TGCAGTGCTAGTCCAGTCGTGAGCACCTACGAGCAGTACTTC.

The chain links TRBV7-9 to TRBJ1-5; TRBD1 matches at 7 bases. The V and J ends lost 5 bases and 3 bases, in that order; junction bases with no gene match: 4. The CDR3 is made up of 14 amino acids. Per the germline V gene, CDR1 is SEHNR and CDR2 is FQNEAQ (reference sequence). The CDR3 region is CASSPTGPNQPQHF. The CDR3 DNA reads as TGTGCCAGCAGCCCGACAGGGCCCAATCAGCCCCAGCATTTT. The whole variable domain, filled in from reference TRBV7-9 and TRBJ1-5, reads DTGVSQNPRHKITKRGQNVTFRCDPISEHNRLYWYRQTLGQGPEFLTYFQNEAQLEKSRLLSDRFSAERPKGSFSTLEIQRTEQGDSAMYLCASSPTGPNQPQHFGDGTRLSIL.

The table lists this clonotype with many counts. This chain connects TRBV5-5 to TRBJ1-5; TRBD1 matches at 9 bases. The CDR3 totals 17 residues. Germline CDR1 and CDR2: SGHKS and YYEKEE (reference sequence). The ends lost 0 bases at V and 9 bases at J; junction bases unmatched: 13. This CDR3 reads CASSLAPGQGRTRPQHF. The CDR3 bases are TGTGCCAGCAGCTTGGCCCCGGGACAGGGCCGCACGAGGCCCCAGCATTTT.

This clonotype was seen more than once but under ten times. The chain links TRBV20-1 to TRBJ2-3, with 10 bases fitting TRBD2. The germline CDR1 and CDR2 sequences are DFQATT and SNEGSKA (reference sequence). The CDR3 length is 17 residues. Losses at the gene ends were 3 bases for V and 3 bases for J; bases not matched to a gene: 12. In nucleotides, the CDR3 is TGCAGTGCTAGCAGGGCTAGCGGGAGAATAGGGACAGATACGCAGTATTTT. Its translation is CSASRASGRIGTDTQYF.

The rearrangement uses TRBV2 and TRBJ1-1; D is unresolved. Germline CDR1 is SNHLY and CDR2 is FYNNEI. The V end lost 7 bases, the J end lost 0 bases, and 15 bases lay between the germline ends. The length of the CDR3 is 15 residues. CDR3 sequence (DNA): TGTGCCAGCACGGTCACCCGGACGGTGAACACTGAAGCTTTCTTT. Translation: CASTVTRTVNTEAFF.

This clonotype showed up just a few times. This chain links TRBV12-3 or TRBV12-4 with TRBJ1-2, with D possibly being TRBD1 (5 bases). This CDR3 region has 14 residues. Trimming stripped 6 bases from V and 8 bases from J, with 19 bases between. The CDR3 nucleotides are TGTGCCAGCAGAGCTACCGGGACCCCAAGAGGCTACACCTTC. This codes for CASRATGTPRGYTF.

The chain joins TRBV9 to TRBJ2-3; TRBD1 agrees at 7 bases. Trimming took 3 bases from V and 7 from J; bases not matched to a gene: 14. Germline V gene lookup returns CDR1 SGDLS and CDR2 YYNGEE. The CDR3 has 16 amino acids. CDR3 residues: CASSGRDSPFPHTQYF. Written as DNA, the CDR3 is TGTGCCAGCAGCGGCCGGGACAGTCCCTTCCCCCATACGCAGTATTTT.

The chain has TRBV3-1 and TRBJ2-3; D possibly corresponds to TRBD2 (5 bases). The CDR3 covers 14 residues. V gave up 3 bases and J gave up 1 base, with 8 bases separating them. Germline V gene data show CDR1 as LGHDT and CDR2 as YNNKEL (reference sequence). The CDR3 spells CASSHGSGTDTQYF. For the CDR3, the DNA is TGTGCCAGCAGCCATGGTAGCGGCACAGATACGCAGTATTTT.